The source of this TCR beta chain is a study of T cell responses to AZD1222 COVID-19 vaccine. J lost 10 bases, V lost 3 bases, and 7 bases had no gene match. Germline V lookup: CDR1 DFQATT, CDR2 SNEGSKA (reference sequence). The CDR3 covers 14 residues. The table came from immunoSEQ multiplex PCR; TCRdb's copy has only in-frame clones and leaves some out. The sample lists tens of thousands of clones; roughly 80% were seen once. The TCR was taken from an adult who received the MenACWY meningococcal vaccine as a control. The chain combines TRBV20-1 with TRBJ1-6; 9 bases agree with TRBD1. The specimen comprised peripheral blood, sampled 28 days after the second dose of the MenACWY control vaccine. CDR3 nucleotide sequence: TGCAGTGCTAGTAACGGACAGGGGTTATCACCCCTCCACTTT. This codes for CSASNGQGLSPLHF.